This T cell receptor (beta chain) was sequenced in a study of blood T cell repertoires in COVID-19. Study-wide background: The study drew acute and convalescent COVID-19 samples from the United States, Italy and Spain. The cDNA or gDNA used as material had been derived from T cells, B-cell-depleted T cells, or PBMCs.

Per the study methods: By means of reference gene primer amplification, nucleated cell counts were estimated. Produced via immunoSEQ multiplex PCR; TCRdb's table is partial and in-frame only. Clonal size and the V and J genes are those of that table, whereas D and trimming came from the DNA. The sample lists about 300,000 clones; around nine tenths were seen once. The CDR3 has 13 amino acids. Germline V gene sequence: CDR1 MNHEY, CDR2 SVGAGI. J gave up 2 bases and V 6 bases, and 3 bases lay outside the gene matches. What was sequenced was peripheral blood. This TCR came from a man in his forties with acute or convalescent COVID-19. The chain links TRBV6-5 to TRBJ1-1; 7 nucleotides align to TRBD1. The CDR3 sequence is CASRTGSNTEAFF. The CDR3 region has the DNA TGTGCCAGCAGGACAGGGTCTAACACTGAAGCTTTCTTT.